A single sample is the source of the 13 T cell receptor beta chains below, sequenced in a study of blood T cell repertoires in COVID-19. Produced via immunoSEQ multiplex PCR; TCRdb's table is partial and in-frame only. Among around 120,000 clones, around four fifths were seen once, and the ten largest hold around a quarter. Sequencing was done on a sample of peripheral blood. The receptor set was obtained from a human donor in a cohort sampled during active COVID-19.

The CDR3 here is CASSLLGGFDTEAFF. CDR3 DNA sequence: TGTGCCAGCAGCTTATTGGGGGGTTTCGACACTGAAGCTTTCTTT. The rearrangement joins TRBV7-8 to TRBJ1-1; D might be TRBD1 (5 bases). Trimming shortened V by 2 bases and J by 3 bases, and 13 bases separated the two germline ends. Per the germline V gene, CDR1 is SGHVS and CDR2 is FQNEAQ. CDR3 size: 15 residues.

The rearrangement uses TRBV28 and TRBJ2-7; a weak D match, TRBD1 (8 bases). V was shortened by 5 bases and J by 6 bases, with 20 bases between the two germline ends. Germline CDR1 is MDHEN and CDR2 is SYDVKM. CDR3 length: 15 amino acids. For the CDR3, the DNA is TGTGCCAGCAGTACAGGGAACAGGGGGAGGGGCGAGCAGTACTTC. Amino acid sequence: CASSTGNRGRGEQYF.

CDR3 loop: CASTVRGVEQYF. The CDR3 coding sequence is TGTGCCAGCACGGTCCGAGGCGTCGAGCAGTACTTC. The chain is built from TRBV6-5 and TRBJ2-7; D gene uncertain. V shed 7 bases and J shed 6 bases, with 13 bases lying between them. Germline CDR1 is MNHEY and CDR2 is SVGAGI. The CDR3 extends over 12 amino acids.

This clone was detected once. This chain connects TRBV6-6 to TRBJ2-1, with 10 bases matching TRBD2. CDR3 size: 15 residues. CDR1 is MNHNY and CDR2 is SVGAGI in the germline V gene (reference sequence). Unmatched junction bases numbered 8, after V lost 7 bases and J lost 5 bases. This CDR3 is CASTASGRADNEQFF. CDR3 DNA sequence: TGTGCCAGCACCGCAAGCGGGAGGGCCGACAATGAGCAGTTCTTC.

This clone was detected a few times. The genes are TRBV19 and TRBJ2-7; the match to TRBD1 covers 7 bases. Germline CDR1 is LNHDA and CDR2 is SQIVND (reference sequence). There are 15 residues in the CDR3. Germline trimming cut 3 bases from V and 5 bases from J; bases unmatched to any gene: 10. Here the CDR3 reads CASSIREGGRNEQYF. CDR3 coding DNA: TGTGCCAGTAGTATCCGTGAAGGGGGCAGGAACGAGCAGTACTTC.

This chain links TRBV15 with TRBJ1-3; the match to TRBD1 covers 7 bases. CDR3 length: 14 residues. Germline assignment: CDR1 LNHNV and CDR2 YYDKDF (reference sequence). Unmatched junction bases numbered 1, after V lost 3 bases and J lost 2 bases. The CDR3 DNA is TGTGCCACCAGCAGCGGGACAGCTGGAAACACCATATATTTT. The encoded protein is CATSSGTAGNTIYF.

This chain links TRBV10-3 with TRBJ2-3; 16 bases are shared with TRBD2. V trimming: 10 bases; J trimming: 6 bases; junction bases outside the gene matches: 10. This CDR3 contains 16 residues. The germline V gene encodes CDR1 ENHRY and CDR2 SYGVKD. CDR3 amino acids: CATSRGTSGGADTQYF. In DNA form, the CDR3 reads TGTGCCACCTCGAGGGGGACTAGCGGGGGGGCTGATACGCAGTATTTT.

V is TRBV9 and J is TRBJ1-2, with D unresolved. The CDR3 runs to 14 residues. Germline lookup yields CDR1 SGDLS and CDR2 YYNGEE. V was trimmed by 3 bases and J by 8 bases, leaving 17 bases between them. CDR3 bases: TGTGCCAGCAGCGCTGACCTAACCCCTAGGGGCTACACCTTC. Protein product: CASSADLTPRGYTF. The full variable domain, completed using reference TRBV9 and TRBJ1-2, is DSGVTQTPKHLITATGQRVTLRCSPRSGDLSVYWYQQSLDQGLQFLIQYYNGEERAKGNILERFSAQQFPDLHSELNLSSLELGDSALYFCASSADLTPRGYTFGSGTRLTVV.

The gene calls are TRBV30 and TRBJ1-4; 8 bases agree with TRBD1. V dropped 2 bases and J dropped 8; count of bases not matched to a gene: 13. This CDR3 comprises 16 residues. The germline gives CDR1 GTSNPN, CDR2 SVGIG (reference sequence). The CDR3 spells CAWSLGARQGREKLFF. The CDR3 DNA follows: TGTGCCTGGAGTTTGGGGGCAAGACAGGGGAGGGAAAAACTGTTTTTT.

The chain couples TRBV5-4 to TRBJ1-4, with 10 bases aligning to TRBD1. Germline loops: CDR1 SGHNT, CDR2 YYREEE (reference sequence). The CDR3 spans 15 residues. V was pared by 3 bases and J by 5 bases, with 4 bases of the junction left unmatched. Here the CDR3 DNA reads TGTGCCAGCAGCTCGTCGGGACAGGGGAATGAAAAACTGTTTTTT. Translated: CASSSSGQGNEKLFF.

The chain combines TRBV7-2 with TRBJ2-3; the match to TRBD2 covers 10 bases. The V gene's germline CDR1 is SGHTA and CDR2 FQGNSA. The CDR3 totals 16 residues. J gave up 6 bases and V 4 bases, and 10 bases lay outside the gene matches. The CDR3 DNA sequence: TGTGCCAGCAGCTGGGGGCTAGCGGGGGCGGGGGATACGCAGTATTTT. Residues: CASSWGLAGAGDTQYF.

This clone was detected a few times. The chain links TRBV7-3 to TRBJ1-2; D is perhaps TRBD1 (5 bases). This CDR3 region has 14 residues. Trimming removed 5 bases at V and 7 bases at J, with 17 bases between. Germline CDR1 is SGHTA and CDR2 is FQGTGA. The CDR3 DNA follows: TGTGCCAGCAGCCCTTCGGGGGAAAGAGGTGGCTACACCTTC. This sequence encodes CASSPSGERGGYTF.

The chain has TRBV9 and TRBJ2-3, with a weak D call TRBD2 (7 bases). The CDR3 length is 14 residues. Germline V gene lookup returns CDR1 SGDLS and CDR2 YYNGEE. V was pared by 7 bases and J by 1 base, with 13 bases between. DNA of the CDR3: TGTGCCAGCGGAGGGGGGGACGGCACAGATACGCAGTATTTT. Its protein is CASGGGDGTDTQYF.